This TCR beta chain came from a study of metastatic and nonmetastatic thyroid tumors. About the research overall: Peripheral blood and tumor or nodule samples from malignant and benign thyroid patients were compared.

The CDR3 loop spans 14 amino acids. The ends were cut back, 7 bases at V and 0 bases at J, with 10 bases in the middle. CDR1 and CDR2 from the germline V gene are LNHDA and SQIVND (reference sequence). Thyroid surgery had not been preceded by any treatment in any patient. TCRdb called clones again from the PCR reads with MiXCR. In the table there are fewer than 30,000 clones, 20% to 25% of which are singletons. This clone showed up many times. This clonotype originated in a male donor with papillary thyroid cancer or a benign thyroid nodule (not recorded which). Some clones in this sample may be carry-over from other donors' samples. The specimen was blood. V usage is TRBV19 and J usage is TRBJ1-3; perhaps TRBD1 as D (5 bases). The DNA for the CDR3 is TGTGCCAGTATTGGGGACCTCTCTGGAAACACCATATATTTT. Translation: CASIGDLSGNTIYF. The full variable domain, completed using reference TRBV19 and TRBJ1-3, is DGGITQSPKYLFRKEGQNVTLSCEQNLNHDAMYWYRQDPGQGLRLIYYSQIVNDFQKGDIAEGYSVSREKKESFPLTVTSAQKNPTAFYLCASIGDLSGNTIYFGEGSWLTVV.